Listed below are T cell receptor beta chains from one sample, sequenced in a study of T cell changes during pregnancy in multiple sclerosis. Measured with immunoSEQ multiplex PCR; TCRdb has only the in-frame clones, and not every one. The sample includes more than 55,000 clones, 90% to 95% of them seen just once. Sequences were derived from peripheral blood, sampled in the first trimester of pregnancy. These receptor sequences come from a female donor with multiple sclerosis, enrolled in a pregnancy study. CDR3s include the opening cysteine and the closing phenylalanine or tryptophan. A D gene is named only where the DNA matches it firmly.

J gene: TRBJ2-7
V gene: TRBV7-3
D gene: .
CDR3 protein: CASSYGQPYEQYF

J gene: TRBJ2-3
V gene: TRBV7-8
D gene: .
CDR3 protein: CASSRPYRGTDTQYF

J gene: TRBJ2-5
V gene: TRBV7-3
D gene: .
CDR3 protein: CASSPPGAETQYF

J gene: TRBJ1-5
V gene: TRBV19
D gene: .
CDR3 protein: CASGWTDTNQPQHF

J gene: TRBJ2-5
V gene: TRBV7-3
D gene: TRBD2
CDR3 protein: CASSLGLAGPRETQYF

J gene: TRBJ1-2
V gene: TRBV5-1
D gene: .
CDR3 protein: CASSLVGGGSNYGYTF

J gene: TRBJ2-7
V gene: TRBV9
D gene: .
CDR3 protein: CASSSRVQNEQYF

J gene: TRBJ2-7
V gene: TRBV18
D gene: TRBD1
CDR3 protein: CASSLAGTGKEEQYF

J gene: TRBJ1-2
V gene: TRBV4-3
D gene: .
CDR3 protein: CASSQDFLTTNGYTF

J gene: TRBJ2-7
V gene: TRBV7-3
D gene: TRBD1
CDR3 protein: CASSPTGGEYEQYF

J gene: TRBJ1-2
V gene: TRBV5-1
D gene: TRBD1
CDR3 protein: CAGSWTGGNYGYTF

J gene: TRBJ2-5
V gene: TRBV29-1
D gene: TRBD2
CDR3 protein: CSAGGPETQYF

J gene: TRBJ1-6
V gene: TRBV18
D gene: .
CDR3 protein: CATRQEENSPLHF

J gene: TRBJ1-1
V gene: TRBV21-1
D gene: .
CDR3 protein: CASTENVGQGDPFTEAFF

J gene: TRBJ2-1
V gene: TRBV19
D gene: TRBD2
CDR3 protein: CASSITGTSGGPYNEQFF

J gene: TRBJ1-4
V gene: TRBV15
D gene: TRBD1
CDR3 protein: CATSGDRGRNEKLFF

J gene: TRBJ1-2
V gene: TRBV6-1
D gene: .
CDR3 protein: CASSDRGWGYGYTF

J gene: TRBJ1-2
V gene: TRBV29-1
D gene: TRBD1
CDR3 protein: CSVESGQEYGYTF

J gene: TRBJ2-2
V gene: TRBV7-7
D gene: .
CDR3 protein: CASSSSGSGELFF

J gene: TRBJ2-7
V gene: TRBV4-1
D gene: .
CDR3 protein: CASSQEREDLSYEQYF

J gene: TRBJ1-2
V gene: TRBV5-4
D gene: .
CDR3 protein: CASSLLTGHNYGYTF

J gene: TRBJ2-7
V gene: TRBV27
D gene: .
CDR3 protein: CASSRGWPPYEQYF

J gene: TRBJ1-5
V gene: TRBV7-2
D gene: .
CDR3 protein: CASSLYTGEGSNQPQHF

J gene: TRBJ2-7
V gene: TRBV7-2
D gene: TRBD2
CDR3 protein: CASSPGGSPEQYF

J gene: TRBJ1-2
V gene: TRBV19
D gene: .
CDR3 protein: CASSLPDSFYGYTF

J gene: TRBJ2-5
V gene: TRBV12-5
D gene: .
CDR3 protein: CASGPEETQYF

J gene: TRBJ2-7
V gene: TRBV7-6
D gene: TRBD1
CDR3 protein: CASSYRDSAYEQYF

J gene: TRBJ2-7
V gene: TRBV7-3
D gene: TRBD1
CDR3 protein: CASSFGQGSYEQYF

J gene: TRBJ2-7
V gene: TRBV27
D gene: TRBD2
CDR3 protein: CAPQGGIHEQYF

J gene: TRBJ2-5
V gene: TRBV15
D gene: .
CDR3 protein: CATSRDPILLTGQETQYF

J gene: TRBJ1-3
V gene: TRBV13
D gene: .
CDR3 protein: CASSLGAYSGNTIYF

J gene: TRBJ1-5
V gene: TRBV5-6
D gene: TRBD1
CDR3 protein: CASSLRQGATGNQPQHF

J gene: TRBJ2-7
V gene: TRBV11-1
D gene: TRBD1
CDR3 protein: CASSSPGQNYEQYF

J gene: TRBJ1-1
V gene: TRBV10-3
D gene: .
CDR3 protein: CAISLQGGTEAFF

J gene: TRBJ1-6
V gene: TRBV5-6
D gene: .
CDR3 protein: CASSLDGPGNSPLHF

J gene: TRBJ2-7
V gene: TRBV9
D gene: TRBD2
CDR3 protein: CASSLRTSGSPYEQYF

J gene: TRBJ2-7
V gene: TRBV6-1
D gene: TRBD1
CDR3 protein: CASSGPGTGTGSHYEQYF

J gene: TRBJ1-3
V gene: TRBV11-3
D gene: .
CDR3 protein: CASSSGGGNTIYF

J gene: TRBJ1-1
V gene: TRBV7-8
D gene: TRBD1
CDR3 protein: CASSLYPGTGVLSEEVNTEAFF

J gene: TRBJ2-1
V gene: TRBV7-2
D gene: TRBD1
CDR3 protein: CASSVDRVNEQFF

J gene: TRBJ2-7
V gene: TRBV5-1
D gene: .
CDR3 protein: CASRQEYEQYF

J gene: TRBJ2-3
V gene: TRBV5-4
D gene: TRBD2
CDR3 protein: CASSTGLAGAATQYF

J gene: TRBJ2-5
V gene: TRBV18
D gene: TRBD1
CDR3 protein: CASSPQMGQQETQYF

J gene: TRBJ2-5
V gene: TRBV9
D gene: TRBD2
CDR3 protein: CASSAFSGGAETQYF

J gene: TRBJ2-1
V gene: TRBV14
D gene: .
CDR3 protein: CASSRGPMGYNEQFF

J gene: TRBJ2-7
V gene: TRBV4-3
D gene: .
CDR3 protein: CASSQDGWAYEQYF

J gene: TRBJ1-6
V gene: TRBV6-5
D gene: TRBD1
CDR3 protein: CASSYQTGRNSPLHF

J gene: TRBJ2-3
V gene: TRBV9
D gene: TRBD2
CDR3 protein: CASSVGSAGGPGDTQYF

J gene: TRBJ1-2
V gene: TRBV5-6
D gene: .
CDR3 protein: CASSLARQGYTF

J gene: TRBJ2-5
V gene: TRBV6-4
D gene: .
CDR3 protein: CASSDRAFETQYF